This T cell receptor (beta chain) appears in the sequencing data of a study of OX40 agonist ivuxolimab in advanced cancers. J lost 6 bases, V lost 4 bases, and 7 bases had no gene match. This CDR3 contains 14 residues. Germline V gene lookup returns CDR1 SGHKS and CDR2 YYEKEE (reference sequence). Repertoires were generated with immunoSEQ multiplex PCR, while TCRdb's copy carries only in-frame clones and drops some. Of tens of thousands of clones listed, roughly nine tenths are singletons. Overall study results and limits: At 0.1 to 3.0 mg/kg, CD4+ and CD8+ blood T cells expanded clonally by week 6.

Worth noting for this clone: What it binds is not known.

The chain links TRBV5-5 to TRBJ2-7, with 10 bases that match TRBD1. Sample: CD4+ or CD8+ T cells sorted from blood, taken in a trial of the OX40 agonist ivuxolimab. The TCR originated in an adult with an advanced solid tumor such as melanoma, head and neck, liver or kidney cancer. This CDR3 is CASSRTGGLGEQYF. The CDR3 coding sequence is TGTGCCAGCAGCCGGACAGGGGGGTTAGGCGAGCAGTACTTC.